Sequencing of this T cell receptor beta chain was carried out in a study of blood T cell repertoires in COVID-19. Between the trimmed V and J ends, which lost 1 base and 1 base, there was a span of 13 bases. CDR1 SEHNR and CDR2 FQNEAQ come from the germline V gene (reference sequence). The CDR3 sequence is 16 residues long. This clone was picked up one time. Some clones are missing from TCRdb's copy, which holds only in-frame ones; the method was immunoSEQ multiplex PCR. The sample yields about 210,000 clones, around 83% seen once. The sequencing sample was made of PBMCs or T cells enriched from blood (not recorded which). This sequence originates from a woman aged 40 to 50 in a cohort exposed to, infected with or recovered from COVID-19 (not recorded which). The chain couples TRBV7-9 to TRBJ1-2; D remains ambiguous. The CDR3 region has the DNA TGTGCCAGCAGCTTAGTGGAGTATGAGCGTAACTATGGCTACACCTTC. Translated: CASSLVEYERNYGYTF.